The clone carrying this T cell receptor (beta chain) was picked up many times. What it recognizes is unknown. TCRdb itself ran the 5' RACE reads through MiXCR, one entry per CDR3 protein. The sample gives about 52,000 distinct CDR3 sequences, under 7.5% of which show up once; about 3.1% is in the top ten. Documented time point: sample taken at primary tumor resection. Sequencing was performed on whole RNA extracted from tumor and nontumor lung tissue, or from frozen PBMC, and the material was left unsorted. The data are from a study of spatial heterogeneity in lung cancer. As for the study in general: Beta-chain sequences consistently outnumbered alpha-chain sequences in detection. Raw-read counts averaged over ten per unique TCR and UMI combination.

V lost 7 bases and J lost 1; bases outside the gene matches: 6. The CDR3 loop spans 13 amino acids. Germline values: CDR1 SQVTM, CDR2 ANQGSEA. The study, taken as a whole, reports: Follow-up blood showed ubiquitous expanded tumor TCRs less than blood at resection did.

The specimen was PBMCs, collected at surgery. This TCR was recovered from a female donor with early-stage non-small cell lung cancer. The J gene is TRBJ2-7, the V gene TRBV29-1, with 8 bases matching TRBD1. CDR3 region: CSAQGVGSYEQYF. Written as DNA, the CDR3 is TGCAGCGCACAGGGGGTTGGGTCCTACGAGCAGTACTTC.